The 5 T cell receptor beta chains given below trace back to one sample, sequenced in a study of T cell changes during pregnancy in multiple sclerosis. Profiled with immunoSEQ multiplex PCR; TCRdb holds only in-frame clones, not every one. The data hold 35,000 to 45,000 clones, with about 85% observed a single time. The starting material was CD4+ T cells from peripheral blood mononuclear cells, obtained after pregnancy. The receptors here all came from a female donor with multiple sclerosis, enrolled in a pregnancy study.

The chain carries TRBV6-5 and TRBJ2-2; D may be TRBD1 (6 bases). The CDR3 is 13 residues long. The germline V gene encodes CDR1 MNHEY and CDR2 SVGAGI. V was clipped by 4 bases and J by 7 bases, with 10 bases between them. In nucleotides, the CDR3 is TGTGCCAGCAGTTTCACAGGGTACGGGGAGCTGTTTTTT. It is translated as CASSFTGYGELFF.

The chain joins TRBV5-5 to TRBJ1-3, with no clear D. The V gene's germline CDR1 is SGHKS and CDR2 YYEKEE (reference sequence). The CDR3 has 13 residues. V was trimmed by 3 bases and J by 2 bases, leaving 6 bases between them. CDR3 nucleotide sequence: TGTGCCAGCAGCTCGGTAGCTGGAAACACCATATATTTT. It translates to CASSSVAGNTIYF. The full variable domain, its missing parts supplied by reference TRBV5-5 and TRBJ1-3, is DAGVTQSPTHLIKTRGQQVTLRCSPISGHKSVSWYQQVLGQGPQFIFQYYEKEERGRGNFPDRFSARQFPNYSSELNVNALLLGDSALYLCASSSVAGNTIYFGEGSWLTVV.

The V gene is TRBV4-1, the J gene TRBJ2-2; D not resolved. The germline V and J ends were trimmed by 4 bases and 8 bases, with 8 bases remaining between them. Germline loops: CDR1 MGHRA, CDR2 YSYEKL. This CDR3 spans 12 amino acids. The CDR3 here is CASSPQAGELFF. The CDR3, as DNA: TGCGCCAGCAGCCCTCAAGCGGGGGAGCTGTTTTTT.

In this sample, this clone turned up once. The chain employs TRBV6-5 and TRBJ1-2; TRBD1 matches at 11 bases. The ends lost 8 bases at V and 4 bases at J; junction bases unmatched: 0. CDR3 length: 12 residues. Germline CDR1 reads MNHEY; CDR2 reads SVGAGI. CDR3 amino acids: CASGTGGYGYTF. The CDR3 coding sequence is TGTGCCAGCGGGACAGGGGGCTATGGCTACACCTTC.

The chain is built from TRBV15 and TRBJ1-5; TRBD1 matches 7 bases. Germline V gene lookup returns CDR1 LNHNV and CDR2 YYDKDF (reference sequence). The CDR3 has 17 residues. Trimming at V came to 0 bases and at J to 4 bases, leaving 9 bases not matched to a gene. CDR3 DNA: TGTGCCACCAGCAGAGAAACCCCAGGGACAGCTAATCAGCCCCAGCATTTT. Translating gives CATSRETPGTANQPQHF.